This T cell receptor (beta chain) is from a study of cytomegalovirus exposure and HLA in healthy donors. Whole-study findings and limits: A reported reduction in N-insertions relative to the roughly 710-donor mean was seen in an Asian-associated ancestry cluster in a later analysis.

Primers for the PCR totalled 60 Vbeta and 13 Jbeta. Here immunoSEQ multiplex PCR was the method, and the copy in TCRdb shows in-frame clones only, minus some. The repertoire holds roughly 180,000 clones, with around 75% as singletons. Germline V gene lookup returns CDR1 SGHTA and CDR2 FQGNSA. Trimming took off 7 bases at V and 0 bases at J, with 19 bases between the two ends. The CDR3 contains 17 residues. With respect to this clone: Its antigen is not identified.

The source is a male donor in good health and CMV-seronegative. Sequences were obtained from PBMCs. The V gene is TRBV7-2, the J gene TRBJ1-5; the D gene is possibly TRBD1 (5 bases). CDR3 sequence reads: CASTHTGGPYSNQPQHF. The CDR3, as DNA: TGTGCCAGCACCCACACGGGGGGACCGTATAGCAATCAGCCCCAGCATTTT.